This entry is about one T cell receptor beta chain. Its target is unknown. This sample is drawn from a study of T-cell memory formation after mild COVID-19. Study outcomes and limitations: Those CD4+ clones that contracted were mainly in CM and EM (CD8+ ones in EMRA).

Looked up from germline, CDR1 is SGHRS and CDR2 is YFSETQ. The CDR3 runs 14 residues. After removal of 9 bases from V and 0 bases from J, the junction contained 4 bases not matched to a gene. TCRdb analysed the 5' RACE reads with MiXCR anew, one entry per CDR3 protein. Among about 180,000 distinct CDR3 sequences listed, under 20% were seen once. The TCR originated in an adult woman who had mild COVID-19 (a few samples of this study predate the infection). Cell type and time point are not known. The specimen sequenced was PBMCs or a T cell subset sorted from them (not recorded which). The V gene is TRBV5-1, the J gene TRBJ2-2, with 8 nucleotides matching TRBD1. The CDR3 region is CATQDRANTGELFF. The CDR3 DNA reads as TGCGCCACCCAGGACAGGGCGAACACCGGGGAGCTGTTTTTT.